The 10 T cell receptor beta chains presented below share a single source sample, sequenced in a study of blood T cell repertoires in COVID-19. Profiling relied on immunoSEQ multiplex PCR, and the TCRdb table lists in-frame clones only, not all of them. Of around 300,000 clones detected, roughly 89% appear once; the ten largest clones hold roughly 1%. The sequenced sample consisted of peripheral blood. The receptor set was obtained from a woman aged 40 to 50 with COVID-19, enrolled during active disease.

This chain links TRBV6-6 with TRBJ1-4, with D hard to call. The CDR3 extends over 15 amino acids. The V and J ends lost 6 bases and 3 bases respectively, with 14 bases between them. Germline V gene lookup returns CDR1 MNHNY and CDR2 SVGAGI (reference sequence). The CDR3 region has the DNA TGTGCCAGCAGGACGGGGATCGCCTCTAATGAAAAACTGTTTTTT. Translated: CASRTGIASNEKLFF.

V usage is TRBV11-1 and J usage is TRBJ2-5, with TRBD2 as a possible D gene (6 bases). Per germline, CDR1 SGHAT and CDR2 FQDESV (reference sequence). The ends were cut back, 5 bases at V and 5 bases at J, with 18 bases in the middle. This CDR3 has 15 amino acids. CDR3 nucleotide sequence: TGTGCCAGCAGCCCCCGGGACTTTAAGGTGGAGACCCAGTACTTC. It encodes CASSPRDFKVETQYF.

This sequence joins TRBV28 and TRBJ2-2; 7 positions match TRBD2. Germline V lookup: CDR1 MDHEN, CDR2 SYDVKM. The CDR3 runs 15 residues. V trimming: 6 bases; J trimming: 6 bases; junction bases outside the gene matches: 10. The CDR3 region is CASSPTSPRAGELFF. The CDR3 nucleotides read TGTGCCAGCAGCCCGACTAGCCCCAGGGCCGGGGAGCTGTTTTTT.

To note about this clone: The identical CDR3 is also encoded by other nucleotide sequences in the sample. V gene TRBV28 combines with J gene TRBJ2-2; maybe TRBD2 (6 bases). Trimming removed 2 bases from V and 0 bases from J, with 7 bases in between. Germline V CDR1 and CDR2: MDHEN, SYDVKM. CDR3 length: 15 residues. The chain's CDR3 is CASSLGGANTGELFF. DNA of the CDR3: TGTGCCAGCAGTTTAGGAGGGGCGAACACCGGGGAGCTGTTTTTT.

This rearrangement joins TRBV28 to TRBJ1-2, with D possibly TRBD1 on 5 matching bases. Per the germline V gene, CDR1 is MDHEN and CDR2 is SYDVKM. This CDR3 is built from 17 residues. V was cut by 2 bases and J by 2 bases, with 18 bases left in between. The CDR3 bases are TGTGCCAGCAGTTTACTCGTGGGGCAGAACAAAAACTATGGCTACACCTTC. Protein sequence: CASSLLVGQNKNYGYTF.

CDR3 region: CASSPRDRGVYEQYF. In nucleotides, the CDR3 is TGCGCCAGCAGCCCCCGGGACAGGGGCGTCTACGAGCAGTACTTC. V usage is TRBV5-1 and J usage is TRBJ2-7; TRBD1 matches at 10 bases. The CDR3 runs to 15 residues. Germline CDR1 reads SGHRS; CDR2 reads YFSETQ. V lost 4 bases and J lost 3; bases outside the gene matches: 7.

The chain is built from TRBV6-2 or TRBV6-3 and TRBJ2-2; 7 bases align to TRBD2. The CDR3 is 17 residues long. The junction had 6 bases not matched to a gene; V was cut back by 2 bases and J by 0 bases. Looked up from germline, CDR1 is MNHEY and CDR2 is SVGEGT. As DNA, the CDR3 is TGTGCCAGCAGTTACACCTCTAGCGGTCCGAACACCGGGGAGCTGTTTTTT. Protein: CASSYTSSGPNTGELFF.

The J gene is TRBJ1-2, the V gene TRBV6-2 or TRBV6-3; the match to TRBD1 covers 7 bases. The germline gives CDR1 MNHEY, CDR2 SVGEGT. V lost 4 bases to trimming and J lost 8 bases; unmatched junction nucleotides: 13. The CDR3 runs to 15 residues. The CDR3 sequence is CASSFGDSTIGGYTF. CDR3 in DNA: TGTGCCAGCAGTTTTGGGGACAGTACTATTGGAGGCTACACCTTC.

This chain joins TRBV5-1 and TRBJ2-2; no firm D call. Deletions cut 4 bases from V and 3 bases from J, with 13 bases between. Per the germline V gene, CDR1 is SGHRS and CDR2 is YFSETQ. This CDR3 contains 15 residues. The CDR3 DNA is TGCGCCAGCAGCCGATTACCGGGTGACACCGGGGAGCTGTTTTTT. Protein product: CASSRLPGDTGELFF.

The chain carries TRBV28 and TRBJ1-5; 11 bases fit TRBD1. CDR3 length: 15 amino acids. V gave up 6 bases and J gave up 2 bases; unmatched junction bases: 3. Germline loops: CDR1 MDHEN, CDR2 SYDVKM. In nucleotides, the CDR3 is TGTGCCAGCAGCAGGACAGGGGGCGGCAATCAGCCCCAGCATTTT. Translation gives CASSRTGGGNQPQHF.